This T cell receptor beta chain was captured in a study of regulatory T cells in long-lasting Graves disease. Points from the study as a whole: Persistent cases of Graves' showed reduced TCR diversity relative to newly diagnosed patients.

A remark on this clonotype: Its target is unknown.

According to the study, TCR beta libraries were built with iRepertoire HTBI primers and CDR3-region Arm-PCR. TCRdb reprocessed the multiplex PCR reads with MiXCR, giving one entry per CDR3 protein. Of roughly 410,000 distinct CDR3 sequences detected, 14% to 15% appear once; the ten largest clones hold 7.8%. Time point described: newly diagnosed GD, antithyroid drugs for less than 3 months. Generation of the TCR library employed RNA extracted from PBMCs. This CDR3 is built from 11 residues. CDR1 and CDR2 from the germline V gene are LNHDA and SQIVND (reference sequence). Between the trimmed V and J ends, which lost 7 bases and 2 bases, there was a span of 2 bases. These records were also assigned to another study, of T cells in Graves' hyperthyroidism and ophthalmopathy. That paper adds: Ophthalmopathy, which appeared later, was predicted by the model a median around 6.9 months before onset.

This sequence joins TRBV19 and TRBJ2-2; no definite D call. The material sequenced was peripheral blood mononuclear cells (PBMCs), taken at new diagnosis, from a patient treated with antithyroid drugs. The TCR originated in a woman aged 40 to 55 with Graves disease. CDR3 nucleotides: TGTGCCAGTATCAACACCGGGGAGCTGTTTTTT. Amino acids: CASINTGELFF.